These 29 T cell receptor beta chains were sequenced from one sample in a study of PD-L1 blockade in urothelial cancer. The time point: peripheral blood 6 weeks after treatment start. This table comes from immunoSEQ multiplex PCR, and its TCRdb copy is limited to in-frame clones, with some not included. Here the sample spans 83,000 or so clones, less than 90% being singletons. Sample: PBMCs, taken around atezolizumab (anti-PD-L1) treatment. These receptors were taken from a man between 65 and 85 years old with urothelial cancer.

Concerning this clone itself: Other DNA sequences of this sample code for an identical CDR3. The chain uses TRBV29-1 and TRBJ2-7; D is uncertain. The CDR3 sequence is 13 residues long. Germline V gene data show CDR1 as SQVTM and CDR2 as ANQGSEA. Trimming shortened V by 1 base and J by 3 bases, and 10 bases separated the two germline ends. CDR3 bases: TGCAGCGTTGAAGCCCCGGAGAGCTACGAGCAGTACTTC. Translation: CSVEAPESYEQYF.

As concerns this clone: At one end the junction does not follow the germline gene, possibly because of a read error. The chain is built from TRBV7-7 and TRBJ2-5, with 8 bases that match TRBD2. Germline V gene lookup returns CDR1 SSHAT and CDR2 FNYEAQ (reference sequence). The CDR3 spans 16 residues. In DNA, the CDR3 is TGTGCTAGCAGCAAACTCCTAGCGGGTGCCAAAGAGACCCAGTACTTC. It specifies CASSKLLAGAKETQYF.

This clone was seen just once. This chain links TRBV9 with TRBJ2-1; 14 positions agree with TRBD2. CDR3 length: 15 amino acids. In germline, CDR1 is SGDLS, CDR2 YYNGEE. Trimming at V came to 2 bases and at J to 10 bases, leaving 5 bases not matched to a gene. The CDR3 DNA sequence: TGTGCCAGCAGCGTGGGGACTAGCGGGAGCCAGGAGCAGTTCTTC. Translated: CASSVGTSGSQEQFF.

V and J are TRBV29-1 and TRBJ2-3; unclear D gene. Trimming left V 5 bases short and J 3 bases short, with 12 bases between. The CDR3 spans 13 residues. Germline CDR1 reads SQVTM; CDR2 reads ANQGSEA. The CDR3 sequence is CSVSPGGTDTQYF. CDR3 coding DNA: TGCAGCGTTTCCCCGGGTGGGACAGATACGCAGTATTTT.

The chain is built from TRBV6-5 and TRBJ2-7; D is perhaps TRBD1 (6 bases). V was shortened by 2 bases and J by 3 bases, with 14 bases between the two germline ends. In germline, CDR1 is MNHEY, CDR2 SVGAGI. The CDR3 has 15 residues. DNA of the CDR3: TGTGCCAGCAGTTACAAGGCTACAGGGATCTACGAGCAGTACTTC. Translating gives CASSYKATGIYEQYF.

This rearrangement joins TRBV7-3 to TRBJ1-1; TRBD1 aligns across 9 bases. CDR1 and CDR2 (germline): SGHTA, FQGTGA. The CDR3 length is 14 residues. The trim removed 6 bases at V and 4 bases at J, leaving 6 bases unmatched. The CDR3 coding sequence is TGTGCCAGCAGAAAGGACAGGGGTAGCACTGAAGCTTTCTTT. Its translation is CASRKDRGSTEAFF.

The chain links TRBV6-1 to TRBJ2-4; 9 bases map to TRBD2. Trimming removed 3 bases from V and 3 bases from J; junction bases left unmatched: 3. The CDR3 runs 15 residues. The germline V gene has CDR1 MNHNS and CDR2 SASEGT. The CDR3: CASSERGGFKNIQYF. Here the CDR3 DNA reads TGTGCCAGCAGTGAGCGGGGGGGTTTCAAAAACATTCAGTACTTC.

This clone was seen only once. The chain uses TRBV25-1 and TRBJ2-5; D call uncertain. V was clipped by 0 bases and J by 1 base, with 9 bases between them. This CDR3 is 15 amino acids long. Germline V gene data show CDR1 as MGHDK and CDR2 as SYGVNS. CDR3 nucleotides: TGTGCCAGCAGTGAATATGGAAACAGCCAAGAGACCCAGTACTTC. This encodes CASSEYGNSQETQYF.

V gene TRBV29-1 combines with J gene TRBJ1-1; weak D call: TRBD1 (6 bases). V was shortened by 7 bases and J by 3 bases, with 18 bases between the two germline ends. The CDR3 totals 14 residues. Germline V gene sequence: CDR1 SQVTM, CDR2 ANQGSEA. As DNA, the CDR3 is TGCAGCGCCGATCCACAGGGAACTGACACTGAAGCTTTCTTT. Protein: CSADPQGTDTEAFF.

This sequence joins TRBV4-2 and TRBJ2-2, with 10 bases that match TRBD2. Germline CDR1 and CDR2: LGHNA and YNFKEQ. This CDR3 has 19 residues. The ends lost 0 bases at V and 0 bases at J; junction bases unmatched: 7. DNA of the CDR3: TGTGCCAGCAGCCAAGAACGGTCACTAGCGGGGACGAACACCGGGGAGCTGTTTTTT. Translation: CASSQERSLAGTNTGELFF.

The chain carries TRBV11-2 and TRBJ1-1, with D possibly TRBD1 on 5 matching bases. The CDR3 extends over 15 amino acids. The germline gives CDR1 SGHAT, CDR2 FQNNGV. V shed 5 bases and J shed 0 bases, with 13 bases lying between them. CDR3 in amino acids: CASSEGVSMNTEAFF. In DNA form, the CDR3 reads TGTGCCAGCAGCGAAGGGGTCAGCATGAACACTGAAGCTTTCTTT. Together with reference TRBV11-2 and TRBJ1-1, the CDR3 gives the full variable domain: EAGVAQSPRYKIIEKRQSVAFWCNPISGHATLYWYQQILGQGPKLLIQFQNNGVVDDSQLPKDRFSAERLKGVDSTLKIQPAKLEDSAVYLCASSEGVSMNTEAFFGQGTRLTVV.

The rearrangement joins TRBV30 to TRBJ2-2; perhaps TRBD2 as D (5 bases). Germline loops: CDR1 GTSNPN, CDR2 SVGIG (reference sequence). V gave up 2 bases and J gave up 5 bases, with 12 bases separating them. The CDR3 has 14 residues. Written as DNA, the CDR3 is TGTGCCTGGAGTTTAGGACTCTTAACCGGGGAGCTGTTTTTT. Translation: CAWSLGLLTGELFF.

The CDR3 protein is CASSNGQNTEAFF. CDR3 coding DNA: TGTGCCAGCAGCAATGGGCAAAACACTGAAGCTTTCTTT. The gene calls are TRBV9 and TRBJ1-1; no definite D call. Trimming pared 4 bases from V and 2 bases from J, leaving 9 bases between. The CDR3 extends over 13 amino acids. CDR1 and CDR2 (germline): SGDLS, YYNGEE.

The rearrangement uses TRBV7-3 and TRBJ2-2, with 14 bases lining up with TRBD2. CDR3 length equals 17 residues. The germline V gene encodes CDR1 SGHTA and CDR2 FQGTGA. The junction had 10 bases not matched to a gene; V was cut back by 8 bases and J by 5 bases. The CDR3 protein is CASSGLAGAVGTGELFF. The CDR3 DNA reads TGTGCCAGCTCGGGACTAGCGGGGGCGGTCGGAACCGGGGAGCTGTTTTTT.

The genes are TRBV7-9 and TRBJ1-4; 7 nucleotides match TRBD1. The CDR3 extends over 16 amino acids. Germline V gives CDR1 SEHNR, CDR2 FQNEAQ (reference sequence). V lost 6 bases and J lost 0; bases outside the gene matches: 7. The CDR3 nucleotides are TGTGCCAGCAGGACGGACAGGACCGCAACTAATGAAAAACTGTTTTTT. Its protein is CASRTDRTATNEKLFF. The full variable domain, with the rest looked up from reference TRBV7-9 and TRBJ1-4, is DTGVSQNPRHKITKRGQNVTFRCDPISEHNRLYWYRQTLGQGPEFLTYFQNEAQLEKSRLLSDRFSAERPKGSFSTLEIQRTEQGDSAMYLCASRTDRTATNEKLFFGSGTQLSVL.

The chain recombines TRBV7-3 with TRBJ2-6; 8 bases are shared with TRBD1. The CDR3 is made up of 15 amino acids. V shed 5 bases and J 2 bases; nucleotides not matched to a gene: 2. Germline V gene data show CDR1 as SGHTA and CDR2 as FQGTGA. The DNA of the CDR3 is TGTGCCAGCAGCAAGGACAGGGCTGGGGCCAACGTCCTGACTTTC. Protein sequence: CASSKDRAGANVLTF.

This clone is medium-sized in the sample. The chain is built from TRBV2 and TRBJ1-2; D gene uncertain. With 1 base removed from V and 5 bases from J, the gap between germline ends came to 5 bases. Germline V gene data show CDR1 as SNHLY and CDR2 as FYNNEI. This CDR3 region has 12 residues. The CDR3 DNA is TGTGCCAGCAGTGAAGGTACTTATGGCTACACCTTC. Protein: CASSEGTYGYTF.

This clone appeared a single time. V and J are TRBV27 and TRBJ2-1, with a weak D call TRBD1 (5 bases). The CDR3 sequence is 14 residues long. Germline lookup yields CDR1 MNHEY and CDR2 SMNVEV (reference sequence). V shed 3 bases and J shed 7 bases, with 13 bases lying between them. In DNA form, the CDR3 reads TGTGCCAGCAGTTTTATGACAGAAAGGAATGAGCAGTTCTTC. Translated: CASSFMTERNEQFF.

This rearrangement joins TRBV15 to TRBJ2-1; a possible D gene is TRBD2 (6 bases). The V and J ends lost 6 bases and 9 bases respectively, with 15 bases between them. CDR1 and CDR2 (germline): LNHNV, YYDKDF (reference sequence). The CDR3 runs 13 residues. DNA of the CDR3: TGTGCCACCAGTTACGGGGGTGGCGGTGAGCAGTTCTTC. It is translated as CATSYGGGGEQFF.

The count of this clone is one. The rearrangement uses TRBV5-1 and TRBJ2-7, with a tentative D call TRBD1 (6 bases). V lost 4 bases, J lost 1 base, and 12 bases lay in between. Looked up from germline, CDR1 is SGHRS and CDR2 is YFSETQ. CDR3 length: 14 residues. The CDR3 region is CASSPDSFSYEQYF. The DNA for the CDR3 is TGCGCCAGCAGCCCGGACAGCTTTTCCTACGAGCAGTACTTC. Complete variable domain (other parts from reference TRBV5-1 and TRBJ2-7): KAGVTQTPRYLIKTRGQQVTLSCSPISGHRSVSWYQQTPGQGLQFLFEYFSETQRNKGNFPGRFSGRQFSNSRSEMNVSTLELGDSALYLCASSPDSFSYEQYFGPGTRLTVT.

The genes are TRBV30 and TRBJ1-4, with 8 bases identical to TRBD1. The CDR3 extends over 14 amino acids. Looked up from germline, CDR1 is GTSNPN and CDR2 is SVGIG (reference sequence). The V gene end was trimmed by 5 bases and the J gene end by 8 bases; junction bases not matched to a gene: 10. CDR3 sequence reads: CAWGGQGLSEKLFF. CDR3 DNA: TGTGCCTGGGGTGGACAGGGTCTAAGCGAAAAACTGTTTTTT. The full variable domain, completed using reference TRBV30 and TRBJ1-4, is SQTIHQWPATLVQPVGSPLSLECTVEGTSNPNLYWYRQAAGRGLQLLFYSVGIGQISSEVPQNLSASRPQDRQFILSSKKLLLSDSGFYLCAWGGQGLSEKLFFGSGTQLSVL.

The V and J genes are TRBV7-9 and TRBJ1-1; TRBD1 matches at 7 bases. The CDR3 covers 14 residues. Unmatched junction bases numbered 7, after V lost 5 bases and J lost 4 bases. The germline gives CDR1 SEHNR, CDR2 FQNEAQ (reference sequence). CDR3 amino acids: CASSDTTGSTEAFF. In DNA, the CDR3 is TGTGCCAGCAGCGATACGACAGGGTCCACTGAAGCTTTCTTT.

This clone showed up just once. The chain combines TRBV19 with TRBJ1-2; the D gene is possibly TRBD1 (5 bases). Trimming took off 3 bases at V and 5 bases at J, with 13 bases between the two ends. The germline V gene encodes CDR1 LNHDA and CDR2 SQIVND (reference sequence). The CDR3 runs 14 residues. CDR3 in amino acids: CASSIRTSPYGYTF. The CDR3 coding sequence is TGTGCCAGTAGTATCCGGACAAGTCCTTATGGCTACACCTTC.

The CDR3 sequence is CASSLAGGRNYGYTF. The CDR3 coding sequence is TGCGCCAGCAGCTTGGCTGGAGGGAGAAACTATGGCTACACCTTC. The chain combines TRBV5-1 with TRBJ1-2, with D unresolved. Deletions cut 0 bases from V and 2 bases from J, with 11 bases between. Germline values: CDR1 SGHRS, CDR2 YFSETQ. This CDR3 is built from 15 residues.

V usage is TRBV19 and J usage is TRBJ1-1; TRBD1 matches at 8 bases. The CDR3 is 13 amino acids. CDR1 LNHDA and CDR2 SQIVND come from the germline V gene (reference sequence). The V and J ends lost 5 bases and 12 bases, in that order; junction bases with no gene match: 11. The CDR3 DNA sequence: TGTGCCAGTAGTCCGGACAGGGTTTCTTCCCCTTTCTTT. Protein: CASSPDRVSSPFF.

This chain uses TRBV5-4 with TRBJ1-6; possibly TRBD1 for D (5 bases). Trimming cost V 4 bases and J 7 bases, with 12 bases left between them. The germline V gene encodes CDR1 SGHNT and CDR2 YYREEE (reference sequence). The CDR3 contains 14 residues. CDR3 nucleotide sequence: TGTGCCAGCAGCCTCAGAGACAGCAATTCACCCCTCCACTTT. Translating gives CASSLRDSNSPLHF.

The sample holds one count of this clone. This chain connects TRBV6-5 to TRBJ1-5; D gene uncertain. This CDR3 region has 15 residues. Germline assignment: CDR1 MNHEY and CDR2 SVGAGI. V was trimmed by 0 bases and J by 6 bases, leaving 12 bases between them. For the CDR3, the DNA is TGTGCCAGCAGTTACTCGATCCGGAGCGGTCAGCCCCAGCATTTT. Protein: CASSYSIRSGQPQHF.

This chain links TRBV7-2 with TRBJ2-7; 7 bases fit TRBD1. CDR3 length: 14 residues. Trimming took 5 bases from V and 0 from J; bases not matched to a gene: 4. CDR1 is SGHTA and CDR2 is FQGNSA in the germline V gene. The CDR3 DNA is TGTGCCAGCAGCCCCCGGGACAGCTCCTACGAGCAGTACTTC. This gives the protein CASSPRDSSYEQYF.

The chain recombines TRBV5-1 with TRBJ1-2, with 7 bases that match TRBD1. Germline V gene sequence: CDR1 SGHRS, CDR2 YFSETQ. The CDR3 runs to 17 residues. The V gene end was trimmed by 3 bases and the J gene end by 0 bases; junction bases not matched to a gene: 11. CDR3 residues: CASSSGTVPLANYGYTF. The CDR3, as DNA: TGCGCCAGCAGCTCCGGGACAGTACCGCTCGCTAACTATGGCTACACCTTC.